A selection of T cell receptor beta chains follows, all from one sample in a study of response to subunit inactivated influenza vaccine. TCRdb analysed the RT-PCR reads with MiXCR anew, one entry per CDR3 protein. Of a few hundred thousand distinct CDR3 sequences listed, 20% to 25% were seen once; the top ten hold approximately 10%. The starting material was PBMCs from blood, obtained about 20 months after vaccination. These receptors all come from a man aged 50 to 69 who received an inactivated influenza vaccine. The CDR3 runs from the conserved cysteine through the conserved F or W. A D gene is named only where the DNA matches it firmly. Part of the rows lack a size; the others show once, few, many or a class for expanded clones.

j_call	clone_size	v_call	cdr3_length	d_call	cdr3_aa	cdr3_nt
TRBJ1-5	-	TRBV11-3	17	-	CASSLGPSAGGNQPQHF	TGTGCCAGCAGCTTAGGACCAAGCGCCGGTGGCAATCAGCCCCAGCATTTT
TRBJ2-3	-	TRBV12-3/TRBV12-4	15	-	CASSLRVTGQDTQYF	TGTGCCAGCAGTTTAAGGGTGACAGGCCAGGATACGCAGTATTTT
TRBJ1-1	few	TRBV10-3	13	-	CAISGPANTEAFF	TGTGCCATCAGTGGTCCGGCGAACACTGAAGCTTTCTTT
TRBJ1-2	-	TRBV20-1	15	-	CSARELTGANYGYTF	TGCAGTGCTAGAGAGCTAACAGGAGCTAACTATGGCTACACCTTC
TRBJ1-1	-	TRBV11-1	14	-	CASSSGWKYTEAFF	TGTGCCAGCAGCTCCGGATGGAAGTACACTGAAGCTTTCTTT
TRBJ2-1	many	TRBV24-1	16	TRBD2	CATSDGAGGQYNEQFF	TGTGCCACCAGTGATGGAGCGGGGGGACAGTACAATGAGCAGTTCTTC
TRBJ2-4	-	TRBV7-2	16	TRBD1	CASSPDRQIAKNIQYF	TGTGCCAGCAGCCCGGACAGGCAAATAGCCAAAAACATTCAGTACTTC
TRBJ2-1	few	TRBV24-1	17	TRBD2	CATSDFRPGLGRYEQFF	TGTGCCACCAGTGATTTTAGGCCGGGACTAGGAAGGTATGAGCAGTTCTTC
TRBJ2-3	-	TRBV21-1	15	-	CASSIRSSGTDTQYF	TGTGCCAGCAGCATAAGGTCTAGCGGAACAGATACGCAGTATTTT
TRBJ2-3	-	TRBV7-3	16	-	CASSPQRTLSTDTQYF	TGTGCCAGCAGCCCCCAACGGACTTTAAGCACAGATACGCAGTATTTT
TRBJ2-5	-	TRBV28	14	-	CASSFPKLKETQYF	TGTGCCAGCAGCTTCCCGAAACTTAAAGAGACCCAGTACTTC
TRBJ2-7	-	TRBV5-1	16	TRBD2	CASSLAFGTSGYEQYF	TGCGCCAGCAGCTTGGCCTTCGGGACTAGCGGTTACGAGCAGTACTTC
TRBJ1-5	-	TRBV6-2/TRBV6-3	19	TRBD1	CASSLRGDRGDYSNQPQHF	TGTGCCAGCAGTCTCCGGGGGGACAGGGGTGATTATAGCAATCAGCCCCAGCATTTT
TRBJ2-3	-	TRBV19	14	TRBD1	CASRPGGAKDTQYF	TGTGCCAGTAGACCAGGGGGCGCAAAAGATACGCAGTATTTT
TRBJ2-7	-	TRBV7-2	14	-	CASSQVIAFGEQYF	TGTGCCAGCAGCCAGGTTATAGCGTTCGGCGAGCAGTACTTC
TRBJ2-7	-	TRBV11-2	14	-	CASSLVFNSYEQYF	TGTGCCAGCAGCTTAGTGTTCAACTCCTACGAGCAGTACTTC
TRBJ2-1	many	TRBV4-2	15	-	CASSQEVLQPNEQFF	TGTGCCAGCAGCCAAGAGGTCCTGCAACCGAATGAGCAGTTCTTC
TRBJ2-5	-	TRBV9	14	TRBD2	CASSSTGGQETQYF	TGTGCCAGCAGCTCCACGGGGGGCCAAGAGACCCAGTACTTC
TRBJ1-2	-	TRBV4-3	15	-	CASSQTPDSNYGYTF	TGCGCCAGCAGCCAAACACCGGACAGTAACTATGGCTACACCTTC
TRBJ1-6	few	TRBV7-2	13	-	CASSLAAITSLHF	TGTGCCAGCAGCTTAGCTGCCATCACATCCCTCCACTTT
TRBJ2-7	few	TRBV10-3	15	-	CAISGDFTSSYEQYF	TGTGCCATCAGCGGGGACTTCACAAGCTCCTACGAGCAGTACTTC
TRBJ1-2	few	TRBV12-3/TRBV12-4	15	TRBD1	CATSGGGSSNYGYTF	TGTGCCACCTCAGGGGGGGGCTCCTCTAACTATGGCTACACCTTC
TRBJ1-2	few	TRBV7-2	14	-	CASSFGPSSGGYTF	TGTGCCAGCAGCTTTGGCCCTTCGAGCGGTGGCTACACCTTC
TRBJ1-2	-	TRBV15	14	-	CATSRDIGYLGYTF	TGTGCCACCAGCAGAGATATAGGGTACTTGGGCTACACCTTC
TRBJ1-5	-	TRBV4-3	15	-	CASSQESGVGQPQHF	TGCGCCAGCAGCCAAGAATCTGGGGTAGGGCAGCCCCAGCATTTT